The present entry profiles one T cell receptor beta chain with its context. Assay: immunoSEQ multiplex PCR; the TCRdb copy retains only in-frame clones and omits some. The repertoire holds roughly 250,000 clones, 80% to 85% seen once, with 15% to 19% in the top ten. The data belong to a study of blood T cell repertoires in COVID-19. The receptor was isolated from an older person with COVID-19, enrolled during active disease. Material: peripheral blood.

The CDR3 protein is CASSQDGGLNTGELFF. The CDR3 region has the DNA TGCGCCAGCAGCCAAGATGGAGGGCTGAACACCGGGGAGCTGTTTTTT. The chain carries TRBV4-3 and TRBJ2-2; D may be TRBD2 (6 bases). Germline assignment: CDR1 LGHNA and CDR2 YSLEER. The CDR3 consists of 16 residues. V lost 0 bases and J 1 base, leaving 9 bases between the germline ends.